This entry lists 2 T cell receptor beta chains sequenced from one sample in a study of shared clonotypes between healthy human individuals. Profiling relied on immunoSEQ multiplex PCR, and the TCRdb table lists in-frame clones only, not all of them. This sample has more than 1 million clones; more than 75% occur once, and the top ten carry 0.5% to 0.6%. Material for sequencing was memory CD4+ T cells from PBMCs. Regarding subset: CD45RA-negative fraction. The receptors come from a man between 18 and 29 years old in good health. Some clones in this sample may be carry-over from other donors' samples.

This chain uses TRBV6-1 with TRBJ2-7, with 7 bases aligning to TRBD2. In germline, CDR1 is MNHNS, CDR2 SASEGT. After removal of 0 bases from V and 0 bases from J, the junction contained 5 bases not matched to a gene. The CDR3 sequence is 16 residues long. The CDR3 nucleotides read TGTGCCAGCAGTGAAGCTCGAGCGGGAACCTCCTACGAGCAGTACTTC. Translated, it gives CASSEARAGTSYEQYF.

The chain carries TRBV9 and TRBJ2-5; 11 nucleotides align to TRBD1. V shed 3 bases, J shed 5 bases, and the junction held 12 bases outside the gene matches. CDR1 is SGDLS and CDR2 is YYNGEE in the germline V gene. There are 17 residues in the CDR3. The CDR3 reads CASSARSGTGGMETQYF. CDR3 in DNA: TGTGCCAGCAGCGCTCGGAGTGGGACAGGGGGTATGGAGACCCAGTACTTC.